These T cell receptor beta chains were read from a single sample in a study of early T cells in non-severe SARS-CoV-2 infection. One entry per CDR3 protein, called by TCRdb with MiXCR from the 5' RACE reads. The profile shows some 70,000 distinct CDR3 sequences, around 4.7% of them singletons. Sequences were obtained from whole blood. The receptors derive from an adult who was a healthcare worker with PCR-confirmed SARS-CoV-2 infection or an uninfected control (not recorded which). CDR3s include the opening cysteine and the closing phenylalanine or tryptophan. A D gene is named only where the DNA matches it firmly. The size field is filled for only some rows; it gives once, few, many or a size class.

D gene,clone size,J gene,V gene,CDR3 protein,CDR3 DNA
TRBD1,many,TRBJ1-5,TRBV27,CASSLRQGENQPQHF,TGTGCCAGCAGTTTACGACAGGGGGAGAATCAGCCCCAGCATTTT
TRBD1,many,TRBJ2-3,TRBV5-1,CASSPFSGTGYDTQYF,TGCGCCAGCAGCCCATTCTCCGGGACAGGGTACGATACGCAGTATTTT
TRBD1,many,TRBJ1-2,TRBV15,CATSREGQGAENYGYTF,TGTGCCACCAGCAGGGAGGGACAGGGGGCAGAGAACTATGGCTACACCTTC
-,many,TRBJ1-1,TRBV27,CASTPDTNTEAFF,TGTGCCAGCACCCCCGACACGAACACTGAAGCTTTCTTT
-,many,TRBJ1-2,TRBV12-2,CASRLGGLPNYGYTF,TGTGCAAGTCGCTTAGGGGGGCTCCCTAACTATGGCTACACCTTC
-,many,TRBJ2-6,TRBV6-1,CASSDVWDSGANVLTF,TGTGCCAGCAGTGATGTTTGGGACTCTGGGGCCAACGTCCTGACTTTC
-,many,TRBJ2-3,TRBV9,CASSVSSTDTQYF,TGTGCCAGCAGCGTAAGTAGCACAGATACGCAGTATTTT
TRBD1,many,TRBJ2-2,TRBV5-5,CASSPRQGGNTGELFF,TGTGCCAGCAGCCCCCGACAGGGGGGGAACACCGGGGAGCTGTTTTTT
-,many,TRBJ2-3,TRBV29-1,CSVAITDTQYF,TGCAGCGTTGCCATTACAGATACGCAGTATTTT
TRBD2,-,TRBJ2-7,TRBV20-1,CSARLGTSGYEQYF,TGCAGTGCTAGATTAGGTACTAGCGGCTACGAGCAGTACTTC
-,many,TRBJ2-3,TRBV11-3,CASSPSGAGADTQYF,TGTGCCAGCAGCCCCTCCGGGGCCGGAGCGGATACGCAGTATTTT
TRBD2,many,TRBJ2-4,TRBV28,CASGTSGTKNIQYF,TGTGCCAGCGGGACTAGCGGGACCAAAAACATTCAGTACTTC
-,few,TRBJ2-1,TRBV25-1,CASSEGEGYNEQFF,TGTGCCAGCAGTGAAGGAGAGGGTTACAATGAGCAGTTCTTC
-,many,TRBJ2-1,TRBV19,CASTSPGRTHRNEQFF,TGTGCCAGTACCTCTCCCGGCAGGACGCATAGGAATGAGCAGTTCTTC
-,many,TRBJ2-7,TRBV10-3,CAIRPGGGSYEQYF,TGTGCCATCAGACCTGGGGGAGGAAGCTACGAGCAGTACTTC
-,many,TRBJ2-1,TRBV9,CASSVLSASYNEQFF,TGTGCCAGCAGCGTTCTAAGTGCGTCCTACAATGAGCAGTTCTTC